This T cell receptor (beta chain) was identified during a study of early T cells in non-severe SARS-CoV-2 infection. Trimming removed 5 bases at V and 3 bases at J, with 14 bases between. The CDR3 loop spans 15 amino acids. Germline CDR1 is ENHRY and CDR2 is SYGVKD. TCRdb itself ran the 5' RACE reads through MiXCR, one entry per CDR3 protein. Among about 48,000 distinct CDR3 sequences, 7.7% were seen once, and the ten largest hold 5% to 6.5%. The source of this sequence is an adult who was a healthcare worker with PCR-confirmed SARS-CoV-2 infection or an uninfected control (not recorded which). The chain joins TRBV10-3 to TRBJ2-1, with D tentatively TRBD1 (5 bases). The specimen was whole blood. CDR3 amino acids: CAISSTAIHYNEQFF. CDR3 bases: TGTGCCATCAGTTCGACAGCGATTCACTACAATGAGCAGTTCTTC.